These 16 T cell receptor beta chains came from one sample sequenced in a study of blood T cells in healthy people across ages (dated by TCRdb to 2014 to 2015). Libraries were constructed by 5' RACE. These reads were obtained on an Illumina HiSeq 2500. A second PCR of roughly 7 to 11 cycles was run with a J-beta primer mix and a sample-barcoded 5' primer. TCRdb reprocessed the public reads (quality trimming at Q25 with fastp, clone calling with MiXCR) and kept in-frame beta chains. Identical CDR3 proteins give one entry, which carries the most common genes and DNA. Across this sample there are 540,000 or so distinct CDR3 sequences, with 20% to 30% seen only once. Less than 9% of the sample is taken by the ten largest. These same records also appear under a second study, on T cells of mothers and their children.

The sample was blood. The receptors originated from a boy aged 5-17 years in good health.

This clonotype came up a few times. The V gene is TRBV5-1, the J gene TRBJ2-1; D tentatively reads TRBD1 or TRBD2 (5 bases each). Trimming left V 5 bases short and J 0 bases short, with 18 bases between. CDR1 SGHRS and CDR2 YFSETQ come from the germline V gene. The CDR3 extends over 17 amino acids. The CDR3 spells CASSWGLDPSSYNEQFF. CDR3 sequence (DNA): TGCGCCAGCAGTTGGGGGTTGGACCCCAGCTCCTACAATGAGCAGTTCTTC.

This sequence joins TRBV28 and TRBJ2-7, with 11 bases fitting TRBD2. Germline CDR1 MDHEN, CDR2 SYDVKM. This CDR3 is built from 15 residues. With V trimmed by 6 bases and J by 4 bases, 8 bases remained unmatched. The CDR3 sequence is CASRPTSGNRYEQYF. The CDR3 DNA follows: TGTGCCAGCAGACCGACTAGCGGGAACCGTTACGAGCAGTACTTC.

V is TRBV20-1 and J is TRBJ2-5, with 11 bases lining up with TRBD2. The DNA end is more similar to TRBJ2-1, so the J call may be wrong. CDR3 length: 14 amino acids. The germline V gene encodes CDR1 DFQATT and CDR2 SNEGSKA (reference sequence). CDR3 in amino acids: CSASASGGYNEQFF. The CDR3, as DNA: TGCAGTGCTAGTGCTAGCGGGGGGTACAATGAGCAGTTCTTC.

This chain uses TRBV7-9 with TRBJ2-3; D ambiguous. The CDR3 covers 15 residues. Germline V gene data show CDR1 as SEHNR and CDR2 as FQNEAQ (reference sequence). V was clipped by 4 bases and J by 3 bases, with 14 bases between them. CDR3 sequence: CASSSWPQTTDTQYF. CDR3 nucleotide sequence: TGTGCCAGCAGCTCCTGGCCGCAGACGACAGATACGCAGTATTTT. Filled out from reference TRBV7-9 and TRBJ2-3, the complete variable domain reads DTGVSQNPRHKITKRGQNVTFRCDPISEHNRLYWYRQTLGQGPEFLTYFQNEAQLEKSRLLSDRFSAERPKGSFSTLEIQRTEQGDSAMYLCASSSWPQTTDTQYFGPGTRLTVL.

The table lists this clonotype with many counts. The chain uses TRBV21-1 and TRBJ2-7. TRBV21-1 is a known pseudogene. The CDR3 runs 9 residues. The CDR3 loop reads CASSKDQEF. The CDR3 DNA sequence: TGTGCCAGCAGCAAGGACCAGGAGTTC.

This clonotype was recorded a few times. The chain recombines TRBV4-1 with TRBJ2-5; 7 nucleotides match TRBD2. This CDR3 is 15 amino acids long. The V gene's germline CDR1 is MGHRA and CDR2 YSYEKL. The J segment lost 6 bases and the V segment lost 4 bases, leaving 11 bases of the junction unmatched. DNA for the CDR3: TGCGCCAGCAGCCCCCCGGGACTACCATTGAAGACCCAGTACTTC. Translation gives CASSPPGLPLKTQYF.

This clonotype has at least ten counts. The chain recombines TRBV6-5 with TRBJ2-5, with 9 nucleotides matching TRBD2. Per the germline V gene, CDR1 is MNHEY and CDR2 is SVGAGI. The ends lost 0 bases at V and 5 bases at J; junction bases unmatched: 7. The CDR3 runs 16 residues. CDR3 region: CASSYSTLAGRETQYF. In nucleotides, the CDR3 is TGTGCCAGCAGTTACTCGACCCTAGCGGGACGTGAGACCCAGTACTTC.

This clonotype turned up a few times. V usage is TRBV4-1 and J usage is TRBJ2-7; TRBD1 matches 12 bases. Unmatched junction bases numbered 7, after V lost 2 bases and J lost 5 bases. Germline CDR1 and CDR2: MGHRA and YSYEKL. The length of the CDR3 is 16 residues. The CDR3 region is CASSQPGTGGIDEQYF. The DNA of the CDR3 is TGCGCCAGCAGCCAACCCGGGACAGGGGGCATCGACGAGCAGTACTTC.

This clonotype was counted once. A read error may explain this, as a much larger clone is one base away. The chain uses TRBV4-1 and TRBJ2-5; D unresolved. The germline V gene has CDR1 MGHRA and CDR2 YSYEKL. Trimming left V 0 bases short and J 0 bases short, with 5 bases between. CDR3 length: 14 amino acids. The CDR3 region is CASSQDRYQETQYF. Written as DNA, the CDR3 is TGCGCCAGCAGCCAAGACCGGTACCAAGAGACCCAGTACTTC.

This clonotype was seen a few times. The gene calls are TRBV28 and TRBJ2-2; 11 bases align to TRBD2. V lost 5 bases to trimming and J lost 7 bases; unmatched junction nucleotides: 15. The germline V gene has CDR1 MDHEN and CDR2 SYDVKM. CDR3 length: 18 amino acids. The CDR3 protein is CASSTLPIVTSGVGELFF. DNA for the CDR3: TGTGCCAGCAGTACCCTCCCCATCGTGACTAGCGGGGTCGGGGAGCTGTTTTTT.

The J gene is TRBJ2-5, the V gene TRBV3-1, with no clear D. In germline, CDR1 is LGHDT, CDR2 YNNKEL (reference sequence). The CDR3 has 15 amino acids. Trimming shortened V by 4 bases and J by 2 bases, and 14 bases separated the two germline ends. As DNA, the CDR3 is TGTGCCAGCAGCCCCCGCAGCGCCCTACAAGAGACCCAGTACTTC. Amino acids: CASSPRSALQETQYF.

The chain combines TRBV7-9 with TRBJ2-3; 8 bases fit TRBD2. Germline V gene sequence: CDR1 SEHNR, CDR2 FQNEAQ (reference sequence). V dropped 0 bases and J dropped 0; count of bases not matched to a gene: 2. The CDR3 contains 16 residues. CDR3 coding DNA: TGTGCCAGCAGCTTAGCGGCTAGCGGGAGCACAGATACGCAGTATTTT. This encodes CASSLAASGSTDTQYF.

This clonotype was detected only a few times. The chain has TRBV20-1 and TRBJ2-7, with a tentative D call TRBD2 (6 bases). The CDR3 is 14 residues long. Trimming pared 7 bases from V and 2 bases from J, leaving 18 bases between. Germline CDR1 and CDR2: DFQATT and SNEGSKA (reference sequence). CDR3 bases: TGCAGTGTCCGAGGGGTTAGCGGTGCCTACGAGCAGTACTTC. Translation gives CSVRGVSGAYEQYF.

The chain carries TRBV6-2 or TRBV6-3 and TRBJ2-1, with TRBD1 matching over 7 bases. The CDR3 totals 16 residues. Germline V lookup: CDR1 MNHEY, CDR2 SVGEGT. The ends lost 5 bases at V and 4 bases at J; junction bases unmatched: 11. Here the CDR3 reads CASSKTQGSVYNEQFF. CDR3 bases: TGTGCCAGCAGTAAAACACAGGGGTCCGTTTACAATGAGCAGTTCTTC.

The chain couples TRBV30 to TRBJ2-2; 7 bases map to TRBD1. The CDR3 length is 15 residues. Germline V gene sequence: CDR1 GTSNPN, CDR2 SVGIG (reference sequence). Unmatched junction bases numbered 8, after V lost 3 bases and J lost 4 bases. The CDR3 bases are TGTGCCTGGAGGGGCAGGGGGTCCAGCACCGGGGAGCTGTTTTTT. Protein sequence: CAWRGRGSSTGELFF.

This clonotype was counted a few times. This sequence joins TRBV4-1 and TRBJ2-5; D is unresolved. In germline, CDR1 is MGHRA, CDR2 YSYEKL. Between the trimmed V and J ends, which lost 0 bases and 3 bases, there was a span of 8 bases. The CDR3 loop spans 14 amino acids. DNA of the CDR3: TGCGCCAGCAGCCAAGATCCAGTGAAAGAGACCCAGTACTTC. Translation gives CASSQDPVKETQYF.